These 32 T cell receptor beta chains came from one sample sequenced in a study of T cells in Graves' hyperthyroidism and ophthalmopathy (dated by TCRdb to about 2019). The receptor library was made with multiplex PCR. The instrument given in TCRdb is Illumina HiSeq 2000. The TCR beta CDR3 regions were amplified from RNA transcripts. A first-round RT-PCR of the TCR CDR3 used the HTBI primer set with the Qiagen OneStep RT-PCR kit. The public reads were quality trimmed at Q25 with fastp and then assembled into clones with MiXCR by TCRdb, keeping productive beta chains. All rows with the same CDR3 protein become a single entry with the most common DNA and genes. A total of fewer than 450,000 distinct CDR3 sequences appear in this sample, about a sixth of them only once. Around a third of the sample is taken by the ten largest. Specimen: blood. The receptors come from a woman aged 25 to 39 with Graves' hyperthyroidism that later progressed to Graves' ophthalmopathy.

This clonotype was recorded many times. V usage is TRBV3-1 and J usage is TRBJ2-1, with TRBD2 matching 14 bases. Losses at the gene ends were 3 bases for V and 0 bases for J; bases not matched to a gene: 1. CDR3 size: 17 residues. The germline V gene encodes CDR1 LGHDT and CDR2 YNNKEL (reference sequence). DNA of the CDR3: TGTGCCAGCAGCCAGGGACTAGCGGGGGCCTCCTACAATGAGCAGTTCTTC. Its translation: CASSQGLAGASYNEQFF.

This clonotype was seen ten or more times. The genes are TRBV11-2 and TRBJ1-5; D call uncertain. This CDR3 is built from 14 residues. The V end was cut by 1 base, the J end by 5 bases, with 9 bases between. Germline-derived CDR1 and CDR2 are SGHAT and FQNNGV. CDR3 coding DNA: TGTGCCAGCAGCTTAGGCGGCCACGATCAGCCCCAGCATTTT. It yields the protein CASSLGGHDQPQHF.

J is TRBJ1-4 and V is TRBV27; 9 nucleotides align to TRBD1. The CDR3 spans 16 residues. Germline values: CDR1 MNHEY, CDR2 SMNVEV (reference sequence). The ends lost 6 bases at V and 5 bases at J; junction bases unmatched: 10. In nucleotides, the CDR3 is TGTGCCAGCAGGCAAATAGCGACAGGGGGAAATGAAAAACTGTTTTTT. Amino acids: CASRQIATGGNEKLFF.

Regarding this clonotype: It is likely a read error, because the conserved phenylalanine at the end of the CDR3 is missing. The genes are TRBV6-2 or TRBV6-3 and TRBJ1-1; D gene uncertain. Trimming stripped 6 bases from V and 2 bases from J, with 13 bases between. CDR1 is MNHEY, CDR2 SVGEGT, per germline. The CDR3 length is 14 residues. The CDR3 DNA sequence: TGTGCCAGCAGAACGGGCCAACAAAACACTGAAGCTTTCCTT. Translation gives CASRTGQQNTEAFL.

This clonotype showed up many times. J is TRBJ1-1 and V is TRBV28, with 9 bases that match TRBD1. This CDR3 comprises 14 residues. Germline-derived CDR1 and CDR2 are MDHEN and SYDVKM. The V and J ends lost 6 bases and 4 bases, in that order; junction bases with no gene match: 6. The CDR3 loop reads CASRQGAGGTEAFF. In nucleotides, the CDR3 is TGTGCCAGCAGACAGGGGGCGGGCGGCACTGAAGCTTTCTTT.

Many counts were recorded for this clonotype. The V call is TRBV5-1, the J call TRBJ1-1; 7 nucleotides line up with TRBD1. CDR1 SGHRS and CDR2 YFSETQ come from the germline V gene. With 6 bases clipped from V and 0 bases from J, the junction kept 2 bases outside the gene matches. CDR3 size: 13 residues. CDR3 DNA: TGCGCCAGCACCGGACAGGTGAACACTGAAGCTTTCTTT. Its protein is CASTGQVNTEAFF.

This clonotype occurred many times. CDR3 sequence: CASSLVALDRGFPVVWHQPQHF. The CDR3 region has the DNA TGTGCCAGCAGCTTAGTTGCCCTGGACAGGGGTTTCCCCGTCGTATGGCATCAGCCCCAGCATTTT. This chain uses TRBV7-8 with TRBJ1-5, with 9 bases identical to TRBD1. The trim removed 1 base at V and 5 bases at J, leaving 24 bases unmatched. The CDR3 spans 22 residues. The V gene's germline CDR1 is SGHVS and CDR2 FQNEAQ.

The CDR3 DNA reads TGTGCCAGCTCACCTCAGTCCCTGAACACTGAAGCTTTCTTT. This encodes CASSPQSLNTEAFF. This chain joins TRBV18 and TRBJ1-1; D remains ambiguous. Trimming shortened V by 3 bases and J by 0 bases, and 8 bases separated the two germline ends. This CDR3 is built from 14 residues. Germline V gene data show CDR1 as KGHSH and CDR2 as LQKENI. Full variable domain (outside the CDR3, taken from reference TRBV18 and TRBJ1-1): NAGVMQNPRHLVRRRGQEARLRCSPMKGHSHVYWYRQLPEEGLKFMVYLQKENIIDESGMPKERFSAEFPKEGPSILRIQQVVRGDSAAYFCASSPQSLNTEAFFGQGTRLTVV.

In this sample, this clonotype turned up many times. The chain links TRBV11-2 to TRBJ1-1; perhaps TRBD1 as D (5 bases). The CDR3 totals 14 residues. Trimming stripped 2 bases from V and 1 base from J, with 8 bases between. The V gene's germline CDR1 is SGHAT and CDR2 FQNNGV. CDR3 DNA: TGTGCCAGCAGCTTACGACAGCAGAACACTGAAGCTTTCTTT. Amino acids: CASSLRQQNTEAFF.

This clonotype was counted at least ten times. The chain links TRBV3-1 to TRBJ2-7, with 8 bases that match TRBD1. This CDR3 spans 14 amino acids. Germline V lookup: CDR1 LGHDT, CDR2 YNNKEL (reference sequence). Trimming took 6 bases from V and 3 from J; bases not matched to a gene: 7. DNA for the CDR3: TGTGCCAGCAGTTTCCAGGGGGCCAGCTACGAGCAGTACTTC. Protein sequence: CASSFQGASYEQYF.

This clonotype has just a few counts. The CDR3 coding sequence is TGTGCCAGCAGTTTAGGCCCCAGGACAGGAGACTATAGCAATCAGCCCCAGCATTTT. Protein: CASSLGPRTGDYSNQPQHF. The genes are TRBV12-3 or TRBV12-4 and TRBJ1-5, with 7 bases identical to TRBD1. Trimming removed 1 base from V and 0 bases from J; junction bases left unmatched: 12. The CDR3 has 19 amino acids.

This clonotype showed up many times. The chain recombines TRBV27 with TRBJ2-5; D remains unclear. Germline V gene data show CDR1 as MNHEY and CDR2 as SMNVEV (reference sequence). This CDR3 comprises 13 residues. Trimming cost V 5 bases and J 7 bases, with 14 bases left between them. This chain's CDR3 is CASSPLARRTQYF. The CDR3 DNA reads as TGTGCCAGCAGTCCTCTGGCGCGGCGGACCCAGTACTTC.

This clonotype occurred a few times. V and J are TRBV20-1 and TRBJ2-1; 8 positions agree with TRBD2. The J segment lost 4 bases and the V segment lost 0 bases, leaving 5 bases of the junction unmatched. CDR1 is DFQATT and CDR2 is SNEGSKA in the germline V gene (reference sequence). CDR3 length: 15 amino acids. CDR3 region: CSARDYSGDYNEQFF. The CDR3 region has the DNA TGCAGTGCTAGAGATTATAGCGGGGATTACAATGAGCAGTTCTTC.

This clonotype was observed once. In DNA, the CDR3 is TGTGCTAGTGTCGGACAGGGGGCTGACGAGCAGTACTTC. This gives the protein CASVGQGADEQYF. The V gene is TRBV12-5, the J gene TRBJ2-7; 11 nucleotides line up with TRBD1. The CDR3 consists of 13 residues. J gave up 5 bases and V 7 bases, and 4 bases lay outside the gene matches. Germline V gives CDR1 LGHNT, CDR2 FRNRAP.

The table lists this clonotype with many counts. V and J are TRBV10-3 and TRBJ2-7, with 10 bases matching TRBD2. In germline, CDR1 is ENHRY, CDR2 SYGVKD. The CDR3 covers 14 residues. J gave up 6 bases and V 5 bases, and 7 bases lay outside the gene matches. The CDR3 bases are TGTGCCATCAGTTCTAGCGGGAGAGAACTCGAGCAGTACTTC. Translation gives CAISSSGRELEQYF.

This clonotype was counted only a few times. The chain couples TRBV14 to TRBJ2-6, with a weak D call TRBD2 (6 bases). CDR3 size: 17 residues. Germline loops: CDR1 SGHDN, CDR2 FVKESK. Trimming shortened V by 5 bases and J by 0 bases, and 14 bases separated the two germline ends. CDR3 sequence reads: CASSLGLYLSGANVLTF. The CDR3 bases are TGTGCCAGCAGCTTGGGACTCTACCTCTCTGGGGCCAACGTCCTGACTTTC.

This clonotype was picked up many times. V usage is TRBV7-6 and J usage is TRBJ2-3, with TRBD1 matching over 7 bases. Unmatched junction bases numbered 5, after V lost 5 bases and J lost 6 bases. Germline CDR1 is SGHVS and CDR2 is FNYEAQ. This CDR3 has 13 residues. The DNA of the CDR3 is TGTGCCAGCAGCCTACAGGGGTCGGATACGCAGTATTTT. Encoded protein: CASSLQGSDTQYF.

This clonotype showed up many times. This sequence joins TRBV6-1 and TRBJ1-2, with D unresolved. V gave up 1 base and J gave up 0 bases, with 3 bases separating them. The CDR3 runs 13 residues. From germline, CDR1 is MNHNS and CDR2 SASEGT. This CDR3 reads CASSEVSNYGYTF. Written as DNA, the CDR3 is TGTGCCAGCAGTGAAGTGTCTAACTATGGCTACACCTTC.

This clonotype has just a few counts. V and J are TRBV30 and TRBJ2-3; D unresolved. The CDR3 consists of 15 residues. Germline lookup yields CDR1 GTSNPN and CDR2 SVGIG (reference sequence). The DNA for the CDR3 is TGTGCTTTTCTCGGGTATGGAACTAGCACAGATACGCAGTATTTT. This translates into CAFLGYGTSTDTQYF.

This chain links TRBV6-9 with TRBJ2-1; D may be TRBD1 (6 bases). The CDR3 totals 14 residues. V was pared by 6 bases and J by 2 bases, with 11 bases between. The germline gives CDR1 MNHGY, CDR2 SVAAGI. The CDR3 DNA reads TGTGCCAGCAGGTATGGACAGACCTACAATGAGCAGTTCTTC. It yields the protein CASRYGQTYNEQFF.

V gene TRBV29-1 combines with J gene TRBJ2-7, with TRBD2 identical over 9 bases. This CDR3 has 13 residues. With V trimmed by 4 bases and J by 6 bases, 7 bases remained unmatched. The germline V gene has CDR1 SQVTM and CDR2 ANQGSEA. CDR3 in amino acids: CSVVTRGGGEQYF. The DNA for the CDR3 is TGCAGCGTTGTTACGCGGGGGGGGGGCGAGCAGTACTTC.

This clonotype was detected ten times or more. CDR3 DNA sequence: TGTGCCAGCAGTTACCTTAGCGCAGGGGGCTTAATCGAGCAGTACTTC. Protein product: CASSYLSAGGLIEQYF. The V gene is TRBV6-1, the J gene TRBJ2-7, with 8 bases lining up with TRBD1. This CDR3 has 16 amino acids. Germline V gene data show CDR1 as MNHNS and CDR2 as SASEGT. Trimming cost V 5 bases and J 6 bases; bases outside gene matches: 15.

The chain recombines TRBV6-1 with TRBJ2-2; 11 bases align to TRBD1. The last part of the DNA fits TRBJ1-1 better; the J call may be wrong. The CDR3 is made up of 13 amino acids. Germline loops: CDR1 MNHNS, CDR2 SASEGT. The CDR3 here is CASSFEGQGGAFF. CDR3 in DNA: TGTGCCAGCAGCTTCGAGGGACAGGGGGGAGCTTTCTTT.

Ten or more counts support this clonotype. J is TRBJ2-7 and V is TRBV28; the D is unclear. There are 12 residues in the CDR3. Germline assignment: CDR1 MDHEN and CDR2 SYDVKM. With 3 bases removed from V and 9 bases from J, the gap between germline ends came to 12 bases. In nucleotides, the CDR3 is TGTGCCAGCAGTTTTAAGGGAACCACGCAGTACTTC. It codes for CASSFKGTTQYF.

The chain recombines TRBV4-1 with TRBJ2-3; no reliable D call. V lost 2 bases, J lost 7 bases, and 10 bases lay in between. Per the germline V gene, CDR1 is MGHRA and CDR2 is YSYEKL. The CDR3 totals 13 residues. The DNA of the CDR3 is TGCGCCAGCAGCCAAATAGGTGAAAATACGCAGTATTTT. The encoded protein is CASSQIGENTQYF.

This clonotype was seen repeatedly, ten times or more. The J gene is TRBJ2-1, the V gene TRBV28, with 8 nucleotides matching TRBD2. Germline assignment: CDR1 MDHEN and CDR2 SYDVKM. CDR3 size: 14 residues. V shed 5 bases, J shed 10 bases, and the junction held 10 bases outside the gene matches. CDR3 residues: CASSPPGGDLEQFF. DNA of the CDR3: TGTGCCAGCAGTCCTCCGGGGGGGGATTTAGAGCAGTTCTTC.

The table lists this clonotype with a few counts. V and J are TRBV19 and TRBJ2-1; D is undetermined. Trimming shortened V by 3 bases and J by 8 bases, and 8 bases separated the two germline ends. CDR1 and CDR2 (germline): LNHDA, SQIVND (reference sequence). This CDR3 region has 12 residues. CDR3 protein: CASSIDVYEQFF. CDR3 bases: TGTGCCAGTAGTATTGATGTGTATGAGCAGTTCTTC.

V gene TRBV28 combines with J gene TRBJ1-2; a weak D match, TRBD1 (6 bases). This CDR3 region has 16 residues. Germline V lookup: CDR1 MDHEN, CDR2 SYDVKM. Trimming pared 6 bases from V and 5 bases from J, leaving 22 bases between. The CDR3 DNA sequence: TGTGCCAGCAGGGGGACAAATCCGACCGACCGATATGGCTACACCTTC. This encodes CASRGTNPTDRYGYTF.

This clonotype occurred many times. The chain links TRBV24-1 to TRBJ2-2; 9 bases line up with TRBD2. CDR1 is KGHDR, CDR2 SFDVKD, per germline. Trimming cost V 2 bases and J 6 bases; bases outside gene matches: 9. The CDR3 is 17 residues long. The CDR3 coding sequence is TGTGCCACCAGTGATTCGGTAGCGGGAGTCCGCGCCGGGGAGCTGTTTTTT. Its translation is CATSDSVAGVRAGELFF.

In this sample, this clonotype turned up many times. J is TRBJ1-1 and V is TRBV2; weak D call: TRBD1 (5 bases). From germline, CDR1 is SNHLY and CDR2 FYNNEI. Trimming took off 8 bases at V and 6 bases at J, with 19 bases between the two ends. The CDR3 is 14 amino acids. CDR3 sequence: CASGLEGWVAEAFF. DNA of the CDR3: TGTGCCAGCGGGCTCGAGGGGTGGGTTGCTGAAGCTTTCTTT.

This clonotype was recorded many times. The chain carries TRBV20-1 and TRBJ2-5; 10 nucleotides agree with TRBD2. Germline V gene lookup returns CDR1 DFQATT and CDR2 SNEGSKA (reference sequence). V lost 0 bases to trimming and J lost 5 bases; unmatched junction nucleotides: 9. The CDR3 is 16 residues long. The DNA of the CDR3 is TGCAGTGCTAGAGACTCTAGCGGGAGAGGTCAGGAGACCCAGTACTTC. Translated, it gives CSARDSSGRGQETQYF.

This clonotype appeared once. A clone one base away is much larger, so this may be a read error. V is TRBV28 and J is TRBJ1-2; TRBD1 aligns across 9 bases. This CDR3 is 15 amino acids long. Germline V gene lookup returns CDR1 MDHEN and CDR2 SYDVKM. Germline trimming cut 3 bases from V and 8 bases from J; bases unmatched to any gene: 10. CDR3 DNA: TGTGCCAGCAGTTTCGGACAGGGGAGGGAAAAGGGCTACACCTTC. Amino acids: CASSFGQGREKGYTF.